The entry below describes one T cell receptor (beta chain). Its antigen has not been determined. Per-nucleotide qualities are absent, and no much larger clonotype sits a single base away. These data come from a study of identical twins (dated by TCRdb to between 2015 and 2016). Some background on the complete study: To test whether fetal clonotypes persist, this study deep-sequenced TCR alpha and beta repertoires from monozygotic twins, from unrelated adults of various ages, and from cord blood. To rule out contamination, replicate twin experiments were performed at different times with different library preparation protocols.

Study-wide findings and limitations: Compared with coincidental sharing between unrelated individuals, an excess of low generation-probability sequences was observed among out-of-frame TCR alpha sequences shared between twins. Excess twin sharing in beta out-of-frame sequences was weaker because fewer shared sequences lowered the signal-to-noise ratio. Recombination models systematically underestimated out-of-frame TCR alpha sharing in monozygotic twins but agreed with sharing between unrelated individuals. Zero-insertion analyses could be partly confounded by invariant T cells such as MAIT and iNKT, although diverse VJ usage argued against such confounding for most clonotypes. Abundant cord blood beta clonotypes had fewer insertions, young adult naive repertoires showed a similar but weaker trend, and memory repertoires showed no such trend. Because the same donors could not be followed over many years, the conclusions depended on cross-sectional statistical analysis.

The germline V gene specifies MNHEY as CDR1 and SVGEGT as CDR2. Cut back by 9 bases and 3 bases, the V and J ends lie 15 bases apart. From its cysteine to its phenylalanine, the CDR3 spans 14 amino acids. Of all the DNA, just the CDR3 is kept, 42 bases in frame from base 1. Every donor in the study was a healthy Caucasian. The twin cohort consisted of three pairs of female monozygotic twins, all aged roughly 18 to 29 years. Positive isolation kits from Invitrogen were used to isolate CD4+ and CD8+ T cell populations. The library was produced with 5' RACE. Sequencing relied on an Illumina HiSeq 2000. Template switching added a universal primer binding site, and the final cDNA carried a unique molecular identifier that allowed TCR cDNA molecules to be counted accurately. Specific primers in the conserved constant-segment region were used to synthesize first-strand cDNA for the TCR alpha and beta chains. To control for contamination, every cDNA library carried two barcodes: a SMART-Mk sample barcode plus Illumina barcodes. TruSeq adapter sequences and Illumina sample barcodes were added in two successive PCR steps. Sequencing of the TCR alpha and beta cDNA libraries was done on the Illumina HiSeq platform using custom primers. For the original study's pipeline: Unique molecular identifiers were extracted from raw reads with MiGEC, and CDR3 positions were determined with MiXCR. For each individual, recombination models were inferred using an EM algorithm with the repgenHMM and IGoR tools. Shared clonotypes were analyzed with the tcR package in R, and sharing was normalized by the product of cloneset sizes. Out-of-frame nonproductive sequences were analyzed to study raw recombination free of thymic and clonal selection effects. TCRdb passed the public sequencing reads through fastp at Q25 and MiXCR, retaining productive beta sequences. Each record represents a unique CDR3 protein, reported with the most common genes and DNA among its rows. The V and J calls and clone size are TCRdb's, not the authors'. The sample table shows over 500,000 distinct CDR3 sequences, and 20% to 25% are seen once. The leading ten clones occupy 0.8% to 1% of the sample.

The same sample was also studied in work on T cells expressing NK-cell markers. The second publication reports: TCR beta-chain repertoires were profiled in sorted CD3+CD56+NKG2C+, CD3+CD56+NKG2C- and CD3+CD56-NKG2C+ T-cell subsets from eight donors. Among the eight sequenced donors, seven were HCMV-seropositive and one was HCMV-seronegative. In several experiments an anti-gammadeltaTCR antibody was added to restrict sorting to alphabetaTCR-expressing T cells. In several donors, the dominant CD3+CD56+NKG2C+ clonotypes were found to rank among the top 10 CD8+ clonotypes and to make up about 1.0-7.0% of CD8+ T cells. Those dominant clonotypes were again the most abundant among CD3+CD56-NKG2C+ cells in several donors, at about 25-65%. Whether the expanded NKG2C-expressing T cell clones were specific for HCMV antigens was left unclear. The study sequenced eight donors, all healthy volunteers chosen at random: three men and five women. To determine HCMV serostatus, a commercial ELISA kit was used to detect HCMV-specific IgG in serum. MIGEC handled demultiplexing of the reads and grouping by UMI, while MiTCR was used to assemble and quantify clonotypes. Only TCR cDNA sequences supported by at least two reads were kept to exclude erroneous sequences. The tcR package was used for downstream repertoire analysis, with clonotypes matched between fractions based on CDR3 nucleotide sequence plus V segment. VDJmatch was used to annotate antigen specificity against VDJdb, with one amino acid substitution allowed in CDR3.

The sequence was obtained from a woman between 18 and 29 years old in good health. The sample consisted of CD4+ T cells sorted from blood. The V and J segments used are TRBV6-2 or TRBV6-3 and TRBJ2-1, with the D segment identity uncertain. The bases read TGTGCCAGTCGGCGGCGGTCAGACTACAATGAGCAGTTCTTC. Its protein is CASRRRSDYNEQFF.